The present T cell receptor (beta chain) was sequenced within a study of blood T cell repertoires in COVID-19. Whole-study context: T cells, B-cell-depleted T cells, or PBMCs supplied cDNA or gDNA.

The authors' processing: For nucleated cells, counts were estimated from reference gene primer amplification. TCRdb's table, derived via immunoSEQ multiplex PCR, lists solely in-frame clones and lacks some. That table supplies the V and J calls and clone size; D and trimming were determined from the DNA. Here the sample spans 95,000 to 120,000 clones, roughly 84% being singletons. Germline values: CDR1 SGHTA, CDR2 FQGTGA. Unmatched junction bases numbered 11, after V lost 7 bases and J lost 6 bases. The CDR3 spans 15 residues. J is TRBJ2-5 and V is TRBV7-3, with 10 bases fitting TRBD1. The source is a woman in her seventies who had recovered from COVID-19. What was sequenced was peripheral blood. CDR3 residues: CASIVPGQGYQTQYF. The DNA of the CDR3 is TGTGCCAGCATTGTACCGGGACAGGGGTATCAGACCCAGTACTTC.